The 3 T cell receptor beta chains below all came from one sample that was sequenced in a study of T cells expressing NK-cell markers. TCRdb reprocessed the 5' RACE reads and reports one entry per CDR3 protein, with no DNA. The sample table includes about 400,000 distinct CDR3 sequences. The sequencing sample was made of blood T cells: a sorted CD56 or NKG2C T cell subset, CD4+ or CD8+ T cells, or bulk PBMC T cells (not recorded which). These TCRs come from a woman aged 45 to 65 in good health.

The CDR3 loop reads CASSLDSYTDTQYF. The J gene is TRBJ2-3, the V gene TRBV12-3 or TRBV12-4; absent DNA, TCRdb's TRBD1 call cannot be checked. The CDR3 covers 14 residues.

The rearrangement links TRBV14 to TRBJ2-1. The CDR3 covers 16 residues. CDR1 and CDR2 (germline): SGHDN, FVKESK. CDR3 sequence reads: CASSQSLVGPYNEQFF.

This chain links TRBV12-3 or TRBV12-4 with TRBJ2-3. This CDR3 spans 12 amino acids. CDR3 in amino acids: CASSIVKDTQYF.